This T cell receptor beta chain was sequenced during a study of blood T cell repertoires in COVID-19 (TCRdb year 2020). For context, the study as a whole: Collaborator samples came from the United States, Italy and Spain and covered acute and convalescent phases of COVID-19. The prospective study material was composed of cDNA or gDNA derived from T cells, B-cell-depleted T cells, or PBMCs. The dataset comprised deeply sampled blood TCRbeta repertoires from subjects exposed to, actively infected with, or recovered from COVID-19. The repertoires were made available in a free public database intended to serve as a resource for research on the immune response to SARS-CoV-2. The samples were drawn from two sources: the first 160 participants of the ongoing ImmuneRACE study, and some 1,300 subjects contributed by 6 global collaborators. Nearly every sample came with metadata listing a de-identified subject ID, COVID-19 status, age in years and sex. HLA class I and class II types, where available, came from metadata supplied by the sample provider rather than from assay-based typing. What the research found in general, with its limitations: How much clinical and demographic metadata was included differed by source and by participant, and the metadata was provided uncurated.

V was cut back by 3 bases and J by 1 base, leaving a gap of 7 bases between them. CDR3 length: 14 amino acids, cysteine to phenylalanine. Left in the record is the CDR3 DNA by itself, 42 bases read in frame from the first base. CDR1 and CDR2 (KGHSH, LQKENI) derive from the germline V gene. Enrolling through a virtual design, the prospective study's participants ranged in age from roughly 18 to 100 years and lived across 20 to 30 United States geographic areas. To assign participants to cohorts, the prospective study relied on clinical history that participants themselves reported in a screening survey and a study questionnaire. In the prospective study, mobile phlebotomists collected whole blood, serum and a nasopharyngeal or oropharyngeal swab from each participant. Prospective study participants could optionally give additional blood draws and questionnaires over an approximately two-month period. Blood samples from the prospective study were shipped frozen or at room temperature prior to DNA extraction.

Points on this clone: Its target antigen remains unknown. No base-level quality is on record; no much larger clone is a single base apart. Different DNA sequences within this sample yield the same CDR3.

TCRbeta CDR3 regions were amplified from genomic DNA by means of the immunoSEQ Assay, a bias-controlled multiplex PCR. The original pipeline was this. Within the assay, amplification of reference gene primers was used to estimate how many nucleated cells each sample contained. To quantify the absolute abundance of each unique TCRbeta CDR3 rearrangement, sequence reads were collapsed and filtered. Productive Simpson clonality was computed per sample as the square root of Simpson's diversity index over productive rearrangements. In TCRdb, the immuneACCESS table is reduced to in-frame sequences with V and J assigned. These tables do not hold every clone; where another copy was compared, an unresolved V gene accounts for under half, and the others remain unexplained. V, J and clone size are those of that table, while D and trimming were read from the DNA. The sample table shows some 410,000 clones, and approximately 88% are seen once. Over 0.9% of the sample goes to the ten largest clones.

The chain uses TRBV18 and TRBJ2-1; the D gene is not confidently resolved. Sequenced sample: PBMCs or T cells enriched from blood (not recorded which). This clonotype was obtained from a woman younger than 45 with acute COVID-19. CDR3 sequence: CASSPQASYNEQFF. DNA sequence: TGTGCCAGCTCACCCCAAGCGTCCTACAATGAGCAGTTCTTC.